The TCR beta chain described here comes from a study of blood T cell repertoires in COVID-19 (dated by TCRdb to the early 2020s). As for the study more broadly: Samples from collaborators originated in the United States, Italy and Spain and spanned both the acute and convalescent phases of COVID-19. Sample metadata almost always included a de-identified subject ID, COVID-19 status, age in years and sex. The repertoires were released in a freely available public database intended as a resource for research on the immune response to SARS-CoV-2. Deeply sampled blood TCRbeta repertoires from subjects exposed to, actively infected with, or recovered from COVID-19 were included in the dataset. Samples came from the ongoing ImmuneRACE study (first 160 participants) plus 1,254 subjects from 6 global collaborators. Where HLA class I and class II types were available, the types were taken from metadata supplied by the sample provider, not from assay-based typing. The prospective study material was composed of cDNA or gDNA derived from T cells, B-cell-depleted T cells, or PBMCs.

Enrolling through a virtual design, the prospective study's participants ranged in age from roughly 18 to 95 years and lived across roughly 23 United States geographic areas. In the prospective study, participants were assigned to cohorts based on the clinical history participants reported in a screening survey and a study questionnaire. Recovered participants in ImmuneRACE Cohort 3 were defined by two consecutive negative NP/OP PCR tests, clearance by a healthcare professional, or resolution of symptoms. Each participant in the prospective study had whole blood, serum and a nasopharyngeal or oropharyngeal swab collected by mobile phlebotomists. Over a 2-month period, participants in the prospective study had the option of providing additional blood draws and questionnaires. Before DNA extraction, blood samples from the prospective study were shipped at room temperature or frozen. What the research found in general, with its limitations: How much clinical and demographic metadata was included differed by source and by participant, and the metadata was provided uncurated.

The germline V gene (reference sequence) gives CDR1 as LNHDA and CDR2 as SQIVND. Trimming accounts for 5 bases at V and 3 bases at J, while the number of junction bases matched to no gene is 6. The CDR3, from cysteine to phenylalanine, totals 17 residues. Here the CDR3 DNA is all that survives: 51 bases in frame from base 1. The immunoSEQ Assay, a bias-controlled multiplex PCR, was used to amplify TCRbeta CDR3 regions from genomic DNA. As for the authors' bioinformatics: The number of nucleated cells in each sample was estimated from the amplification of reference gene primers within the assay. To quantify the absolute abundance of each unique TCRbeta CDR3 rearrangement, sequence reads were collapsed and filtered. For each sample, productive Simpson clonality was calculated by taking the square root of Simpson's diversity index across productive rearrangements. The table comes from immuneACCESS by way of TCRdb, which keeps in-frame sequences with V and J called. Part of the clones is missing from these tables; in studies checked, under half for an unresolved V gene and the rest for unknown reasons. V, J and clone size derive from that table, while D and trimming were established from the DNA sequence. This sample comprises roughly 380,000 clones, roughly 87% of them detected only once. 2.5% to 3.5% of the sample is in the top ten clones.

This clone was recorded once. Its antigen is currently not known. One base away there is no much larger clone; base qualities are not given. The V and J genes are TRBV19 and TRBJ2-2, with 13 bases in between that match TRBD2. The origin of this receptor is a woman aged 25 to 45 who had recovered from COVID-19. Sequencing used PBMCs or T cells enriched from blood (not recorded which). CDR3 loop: CASSLTSGRSYTGELFF. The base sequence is TGTGCCAGTAGTTTGACTAGCGGGAGGTCTTACACCGGGGAGCTGTTTTTT. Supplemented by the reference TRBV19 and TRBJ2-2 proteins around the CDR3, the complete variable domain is DGGITQSPKYLFRKEGQNVTLSCEQNLNHDAMYWYRQDPGQGLRLIYYSQIVNDFQKGDIAEGYSVSREKKESFPLTVTSAQKNPTAFYLCASSLTSGRSYTGELFFGEGSRLTVL.